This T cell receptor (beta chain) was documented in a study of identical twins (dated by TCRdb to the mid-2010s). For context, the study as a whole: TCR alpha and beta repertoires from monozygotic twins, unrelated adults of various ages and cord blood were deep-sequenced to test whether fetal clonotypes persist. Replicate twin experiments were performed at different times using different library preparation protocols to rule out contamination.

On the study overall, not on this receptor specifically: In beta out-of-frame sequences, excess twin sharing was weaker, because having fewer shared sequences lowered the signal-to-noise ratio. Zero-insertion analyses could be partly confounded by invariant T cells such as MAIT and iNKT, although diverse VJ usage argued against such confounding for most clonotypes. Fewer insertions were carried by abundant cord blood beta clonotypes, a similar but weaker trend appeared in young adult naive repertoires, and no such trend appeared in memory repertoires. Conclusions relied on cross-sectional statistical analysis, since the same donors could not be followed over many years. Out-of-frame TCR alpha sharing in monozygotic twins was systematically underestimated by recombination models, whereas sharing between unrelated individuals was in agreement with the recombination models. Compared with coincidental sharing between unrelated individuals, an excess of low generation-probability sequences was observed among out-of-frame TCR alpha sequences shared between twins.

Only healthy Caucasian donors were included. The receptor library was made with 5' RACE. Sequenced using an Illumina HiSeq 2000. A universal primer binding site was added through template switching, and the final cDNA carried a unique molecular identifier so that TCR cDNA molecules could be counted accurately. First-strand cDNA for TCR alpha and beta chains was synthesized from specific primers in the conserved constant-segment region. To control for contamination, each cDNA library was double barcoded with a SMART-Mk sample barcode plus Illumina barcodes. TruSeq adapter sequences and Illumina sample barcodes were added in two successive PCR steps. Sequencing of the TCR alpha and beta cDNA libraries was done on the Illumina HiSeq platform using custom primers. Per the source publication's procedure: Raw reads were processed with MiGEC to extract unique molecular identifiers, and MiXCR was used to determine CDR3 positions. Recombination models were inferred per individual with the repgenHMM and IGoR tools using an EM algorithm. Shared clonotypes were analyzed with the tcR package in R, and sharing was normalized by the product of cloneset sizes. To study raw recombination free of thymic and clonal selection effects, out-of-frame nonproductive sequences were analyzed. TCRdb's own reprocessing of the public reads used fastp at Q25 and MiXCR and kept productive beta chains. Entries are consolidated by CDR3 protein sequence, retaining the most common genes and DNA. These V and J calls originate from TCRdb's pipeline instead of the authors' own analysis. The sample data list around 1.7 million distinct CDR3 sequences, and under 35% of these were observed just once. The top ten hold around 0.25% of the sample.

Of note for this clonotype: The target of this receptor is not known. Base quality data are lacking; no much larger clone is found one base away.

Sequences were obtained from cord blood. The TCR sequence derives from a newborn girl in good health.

The DNA is TGCGCCAGCAGCCCTAAAGGTGGCGGGGATTACAATGAGCAGTACTTC. Translated, it reads CASSPKGGGDYNEQYF. The V and J genes are TRBV5-1 and TRBJ2-1, with TRBD2 as a weak D call on 6 bases. Judging by the DNA end, TRBJ2-7 fits better; the J call may be wrong. Taken from the germline V gene, the CDR1 and CDR2 loops are SGHRS and YFSETQ. Measured from the cysteine to the phenylalanine, the CDR3 is 16 residues long. Kept here is only the CDR3 DNA, which spans 48 bases and is read in frame from base 1.